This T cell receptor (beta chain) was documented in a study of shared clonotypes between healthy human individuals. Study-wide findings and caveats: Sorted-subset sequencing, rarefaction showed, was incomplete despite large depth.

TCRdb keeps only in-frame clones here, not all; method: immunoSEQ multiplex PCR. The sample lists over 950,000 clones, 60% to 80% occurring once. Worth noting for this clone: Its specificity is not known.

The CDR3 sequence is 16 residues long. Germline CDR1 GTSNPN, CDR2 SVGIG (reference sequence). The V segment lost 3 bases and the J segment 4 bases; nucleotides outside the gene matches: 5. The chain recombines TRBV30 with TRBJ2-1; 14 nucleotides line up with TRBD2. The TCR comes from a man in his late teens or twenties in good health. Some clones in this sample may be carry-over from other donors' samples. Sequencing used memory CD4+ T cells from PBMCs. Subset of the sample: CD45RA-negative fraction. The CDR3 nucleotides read TGTGCCTGGAGCACCGGGACTAGCGGGGGTTACAATGAGCAGTTCTTC. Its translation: CAWSTGTSGGYNEQFF.